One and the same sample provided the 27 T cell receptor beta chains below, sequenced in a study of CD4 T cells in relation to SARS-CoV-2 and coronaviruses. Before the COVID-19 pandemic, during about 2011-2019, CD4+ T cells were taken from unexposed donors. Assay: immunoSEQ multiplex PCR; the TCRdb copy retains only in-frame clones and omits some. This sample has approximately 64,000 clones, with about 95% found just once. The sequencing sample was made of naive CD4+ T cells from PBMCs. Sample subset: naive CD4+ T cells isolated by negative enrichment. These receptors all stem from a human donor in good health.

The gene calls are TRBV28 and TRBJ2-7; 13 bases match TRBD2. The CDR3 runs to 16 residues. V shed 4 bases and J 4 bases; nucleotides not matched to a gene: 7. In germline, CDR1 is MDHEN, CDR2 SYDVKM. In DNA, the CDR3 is TGTGCCAGCAGTTCATCCACTAGCGGGAGGGTGTACGAGCAGTACTTC. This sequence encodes CASSSSTSGRVYEQYF.

The CDR3 reads CASSYSTGIPAYEQYF. CDR3 nucleotide sequence: TGTGCCAGCAGTTATTCCACAGGGATACCCGCCTACGAGCAGTACTTC. This chain links TRBV28 with TRBJ2-7; D is possibly TRBD1 (6 bases). The CDR3 spans 16 residues. The germline V gene has CDR1 MDHEN and CDR2 SYDVKM. V lost 4 bases and J 2 bases, leaving 18 bases between the germline ends.

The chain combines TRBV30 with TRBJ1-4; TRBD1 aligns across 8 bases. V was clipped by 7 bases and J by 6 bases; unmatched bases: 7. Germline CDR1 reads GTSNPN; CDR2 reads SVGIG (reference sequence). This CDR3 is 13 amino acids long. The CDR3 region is CASQGAWDEKLFF. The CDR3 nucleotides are TGTGCCTCCCAGGGGGCGTGGGATGAAAAACTGTTTTTT.

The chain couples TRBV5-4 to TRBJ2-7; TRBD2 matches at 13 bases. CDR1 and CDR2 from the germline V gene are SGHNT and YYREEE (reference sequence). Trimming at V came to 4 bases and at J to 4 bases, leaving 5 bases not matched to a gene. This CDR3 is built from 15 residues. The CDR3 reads CASSQTSGRAYEQYF. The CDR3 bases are TGTGCCAGCAGCCAAACTAGCGGGAGGGCGTACGAGCAGTACTTC. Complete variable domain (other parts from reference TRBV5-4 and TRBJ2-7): ETGVTQSPTHLIKTRGQQVTLRCSSQSGHNTVSWYQQALGQGPQFIFQYYREEENGRGNFPPRFSGLQFPNYSSELNVNALELDDSALYLCASSQTSGRAYEQYFGPGTRLTVT.

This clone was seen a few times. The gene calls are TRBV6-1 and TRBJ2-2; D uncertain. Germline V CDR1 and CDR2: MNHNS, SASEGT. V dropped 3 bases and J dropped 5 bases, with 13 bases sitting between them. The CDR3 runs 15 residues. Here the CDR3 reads CASSDMGGWTGELFF. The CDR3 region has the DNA TGTGCCAGCAGTGATATGGGTGGGTGGACCGGGGAGCTGTTTTTT.

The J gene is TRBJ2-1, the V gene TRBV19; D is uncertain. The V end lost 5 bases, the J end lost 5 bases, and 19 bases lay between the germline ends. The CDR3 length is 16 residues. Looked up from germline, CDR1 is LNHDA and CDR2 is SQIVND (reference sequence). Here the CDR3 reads CASSRSLLGPNNEQFF. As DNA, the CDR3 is TGTGCCAGTAGTCGATCCCTATTAGGACCCAACAATGAGCAGTTCTTC.

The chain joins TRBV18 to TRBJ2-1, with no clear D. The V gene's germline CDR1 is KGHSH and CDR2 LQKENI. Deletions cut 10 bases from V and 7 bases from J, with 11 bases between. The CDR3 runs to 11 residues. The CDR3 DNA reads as TGTGCCACCCGTGGGTTGAATGAGCAGTTCTTC. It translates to CATRGLNEQFF. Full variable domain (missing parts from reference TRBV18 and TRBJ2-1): NAGVMQNPRHLVRRRGQEARLRCSPMKGHSHVYWYRQLPEEGLKFMVYLQKENIIDESGMPKERFSAEFPKEGPSILRIQQVVRGDSAAYFCATRGLNEQFFGPGTRLTVL.

The CDR3 region is CASSFRQGTGANVLTF. In DNA form, the CDR3 reads TGTGCCAGCAGCTTCCGACAGGGTACTGGGGCCAACGTCCTGACTTTC. V usage is TRBV3-1 (or the pseudogene TRBV3-2) and J usage is TRBJ2-6; the match to TRBD1 covers 7 bases. The V segment lost 5 bases and the J segment 2 bases; nucleotides outside the gene matches: 6. This CDR3 is built from 16 residues. Germline loops: CDR1 LGHDT, CDR2 YNNKEL (reference sequence).

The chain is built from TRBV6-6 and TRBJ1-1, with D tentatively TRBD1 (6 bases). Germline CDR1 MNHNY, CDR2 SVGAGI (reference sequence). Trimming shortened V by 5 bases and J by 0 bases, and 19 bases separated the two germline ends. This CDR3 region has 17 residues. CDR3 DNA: TGTGCCAGCAGTCGTAACAGGGCGCGCTCCATGAACACTGAAGCTTTCTTT. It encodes CASSRNRARSMNTEAFF.

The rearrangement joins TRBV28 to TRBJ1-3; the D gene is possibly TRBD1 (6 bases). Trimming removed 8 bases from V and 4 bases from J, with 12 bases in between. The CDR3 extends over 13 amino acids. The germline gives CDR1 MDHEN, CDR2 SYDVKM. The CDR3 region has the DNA TGTGCCAGCTGGGGGGGCAAGGGAAACACCATATATTTT. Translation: CASWGGKGNTIYF.

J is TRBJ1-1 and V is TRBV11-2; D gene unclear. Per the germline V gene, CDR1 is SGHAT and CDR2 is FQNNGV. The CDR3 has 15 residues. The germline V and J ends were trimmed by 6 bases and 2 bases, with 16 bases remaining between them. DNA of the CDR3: TGTGCCAGCAGGCTTACTCACCGGAGAAACACTGAAGCTTTCTTT. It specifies CASRLTHRRNTEAFF. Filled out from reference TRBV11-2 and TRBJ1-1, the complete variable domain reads EAGVAQSPRYKIIEKRQSVAFWCNPISGHATLYWYQQILGQGPKLLIQFQNNGVVDDSQLPKDRFSAERLKGVDSTLKIQPAKLEDSAVYLCASRLTHRRNTEAFFGQGTRLTVV.

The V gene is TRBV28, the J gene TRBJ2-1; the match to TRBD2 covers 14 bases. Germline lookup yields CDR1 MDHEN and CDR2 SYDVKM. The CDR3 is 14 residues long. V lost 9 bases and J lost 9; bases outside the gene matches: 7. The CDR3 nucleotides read TGTGCCAGTAGGACTAGCGGGAGGATCAGTGAGCAGTTCTTC. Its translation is CASRTSGRISEQFF. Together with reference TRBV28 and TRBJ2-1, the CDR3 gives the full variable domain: DVKVTQSSRYLVKRTGEKVFLECVQDMDHENMFWYRQDPGLGLRLIYFSYDVKMKEKGDIPEGYSVSREKKERFSLILESASTNQTSMYLCASRTSGRISEQFFGPGTRLTVL.

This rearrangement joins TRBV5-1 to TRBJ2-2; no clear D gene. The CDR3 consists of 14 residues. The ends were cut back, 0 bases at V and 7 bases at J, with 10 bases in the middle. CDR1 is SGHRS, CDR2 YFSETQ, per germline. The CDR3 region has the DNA TGCGCCAGCAGCTTGGGTTCTTGGAGCGGGGAGCTGTTTTTT. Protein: CASSLGSWSGELFF.

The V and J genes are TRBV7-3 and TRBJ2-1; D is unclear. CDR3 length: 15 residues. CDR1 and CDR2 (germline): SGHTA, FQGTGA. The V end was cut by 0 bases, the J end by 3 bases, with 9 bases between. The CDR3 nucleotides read TGTGCCAGCAGCTTAACGCTGGCTAACTACAATGAGCAGTTCTTC. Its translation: CASSLTLANYNEQFF.

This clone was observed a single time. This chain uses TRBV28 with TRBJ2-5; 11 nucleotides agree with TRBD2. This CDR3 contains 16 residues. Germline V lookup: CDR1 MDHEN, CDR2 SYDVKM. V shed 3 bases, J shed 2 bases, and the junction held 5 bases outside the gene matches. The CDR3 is CASSFLSSGRQETQYF. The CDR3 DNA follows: TGTGCCAGCAGTTTCCTCTCTAGCGGGAGGCAAGAGACCCAGTACTTC. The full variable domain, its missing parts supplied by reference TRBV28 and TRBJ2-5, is DVKVTQSSRYLVKRTGEKVFLECVQDMDHENMFWYRQDPGLGLRLIYFSYDVKMKEKGDIPEGYSVSREKKERFSLILESASTNQTSMYLCASSFLSSGRQETQYFGPGTRLLVL.

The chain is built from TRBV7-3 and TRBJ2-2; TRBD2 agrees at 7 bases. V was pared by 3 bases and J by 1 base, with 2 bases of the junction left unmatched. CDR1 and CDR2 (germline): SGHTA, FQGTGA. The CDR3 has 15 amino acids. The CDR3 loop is CASSLLAVNTGELFF. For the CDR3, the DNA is TGTGCCAGCAGCTTGCTAGCGGTGAACACCGGGGAGCTGTTTTTT.

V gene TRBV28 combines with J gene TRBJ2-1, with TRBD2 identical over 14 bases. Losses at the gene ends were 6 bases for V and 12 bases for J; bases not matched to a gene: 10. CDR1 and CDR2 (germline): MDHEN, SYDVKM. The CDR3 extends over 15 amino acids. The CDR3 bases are TGTGCCAGCAGCATCGGGACTAGCGGGAGCTTAACGCAGTTCTTC. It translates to CASSIGTSGSLTQFF.

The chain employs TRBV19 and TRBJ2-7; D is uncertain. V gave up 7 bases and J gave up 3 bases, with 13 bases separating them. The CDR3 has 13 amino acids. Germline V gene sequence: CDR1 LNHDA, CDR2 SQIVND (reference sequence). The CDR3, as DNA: TGTGCCAGTACCCGAGGTCGTAGCTACGAGCAGTACTTC. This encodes CASTRGRSYEQYF.

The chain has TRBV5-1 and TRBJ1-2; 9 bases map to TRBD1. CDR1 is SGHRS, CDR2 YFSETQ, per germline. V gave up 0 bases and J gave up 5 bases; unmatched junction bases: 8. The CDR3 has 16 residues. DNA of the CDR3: TGCGCCAGCAGCTTGGGGGGGACAGGGTCTGGATATGGCTACACCTTC. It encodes CASSLGGTGSGYGYTF.

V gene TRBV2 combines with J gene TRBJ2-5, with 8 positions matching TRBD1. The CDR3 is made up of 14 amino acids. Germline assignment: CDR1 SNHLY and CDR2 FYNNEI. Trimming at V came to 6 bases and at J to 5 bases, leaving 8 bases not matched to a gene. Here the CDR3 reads CASSGRQGLETQYF. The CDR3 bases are TGTGCCAGCAGCGGAAGACAGGGGTTGGAGACCCAGTACTTC.

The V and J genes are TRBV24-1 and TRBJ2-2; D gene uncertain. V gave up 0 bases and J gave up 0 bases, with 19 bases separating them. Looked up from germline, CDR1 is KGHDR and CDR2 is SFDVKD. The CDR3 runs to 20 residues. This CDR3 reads CATSDLGTDYRLANTGELFF. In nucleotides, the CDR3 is TGTGCCACCAGTGATTTGGGAACAGATTATAGACTTGCGAACACCGGGGAGCTGTTTTTT.

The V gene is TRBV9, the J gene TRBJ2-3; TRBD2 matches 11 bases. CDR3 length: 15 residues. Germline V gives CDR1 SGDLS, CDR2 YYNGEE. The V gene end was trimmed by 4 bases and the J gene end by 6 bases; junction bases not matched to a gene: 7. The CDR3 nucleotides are TGTGCCAGCAGCACCCCTAGCGGGAGGTCCGATACGCAGTATTTT. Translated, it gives CASSTPSGRSDTQYF.

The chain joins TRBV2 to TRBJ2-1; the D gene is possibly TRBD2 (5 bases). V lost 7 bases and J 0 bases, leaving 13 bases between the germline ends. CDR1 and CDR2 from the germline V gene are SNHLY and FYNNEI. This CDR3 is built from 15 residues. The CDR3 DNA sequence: TGTGCCAGCAAGCAGCGGCCTAGCTCCTACAATGAGCAGTTCTTC. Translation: CASKQRPSSYNEQFF. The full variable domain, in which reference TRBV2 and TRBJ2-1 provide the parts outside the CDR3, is EPEVTQTPSHQVTQMGQEVILRCVPISNHLYFYWYRQILGQKVEFLVSFYNNEISEKSEIFDDQFSVERPDGSNFTLKIRSTKLEDSAMYFCASKQRPSSYNEQFFGPGTRLTVL.

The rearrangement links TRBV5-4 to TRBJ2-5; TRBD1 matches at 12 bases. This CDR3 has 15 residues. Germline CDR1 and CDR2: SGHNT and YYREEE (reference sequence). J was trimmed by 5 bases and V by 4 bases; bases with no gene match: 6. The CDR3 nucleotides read TGTGCCAGCAGCAGAGGGACAGGGGGCCGTGAGACCCAGTACTTC. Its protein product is CASSRGTGGRETQYF.

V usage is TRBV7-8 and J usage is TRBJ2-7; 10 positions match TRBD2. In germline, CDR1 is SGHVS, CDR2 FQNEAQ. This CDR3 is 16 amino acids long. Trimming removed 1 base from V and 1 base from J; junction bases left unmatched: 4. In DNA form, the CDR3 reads TGTGCCAGCAGCTTAGATGGGACTAGCGCTTCCTACGAGCAGTACTTC. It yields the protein CASSLDGTSASYEQYF.

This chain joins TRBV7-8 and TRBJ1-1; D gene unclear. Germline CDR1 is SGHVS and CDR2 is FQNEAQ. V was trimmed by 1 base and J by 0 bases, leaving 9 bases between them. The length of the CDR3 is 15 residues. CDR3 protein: CASSLEQFMNTEAFF. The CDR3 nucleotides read TGTGCCAGCAGCTTAGAACAGTTCATGAACACTGAAGCTTTCTTT.

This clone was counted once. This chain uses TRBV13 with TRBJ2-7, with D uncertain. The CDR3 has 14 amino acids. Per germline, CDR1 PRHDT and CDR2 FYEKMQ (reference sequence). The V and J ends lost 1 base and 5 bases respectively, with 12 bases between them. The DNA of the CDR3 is TGTGCCAGCAGCTTAGCCAGGTCGAGGAACGAGCAGTACTTC. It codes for CASSLARSRNEQYF.